The next 4 T cell receptor beta chains were all read from a single sample in a study of shared clonotypes between healthy human individuals. The assay was immunoSEQ multiplex PCR, and TCRdb's table has in-frame clones only and misses some. The sample has about 2.1 million clones, roughly 93% seen once. Naive CD8 cells lacked CD45RO, underwent positive selection for CCR7 and left out terminally differentiated effector memory CD45RA+ cells. The sequencing input was naive CD8+ T cells from PBMCs. The receptor set was obtained from a man between 18 and 29 years old in good health. Some clones in this sample may be carry-over from other donors' samples.

CDR3 bases: TGTGCCAGCAGCTTAGATCCAGGGGACTACACCTTC. Encoded protein: CASSLDPGDYTF. The J gene is TRBJ1-2, the V gene TRBV7-9; TRBD1 is a possible D gene (6 bases). From germline, CDR1 is SEHNR and CDR2 FQNEAQ (reference sequence). This CDR3 region has 12 residues. Trimming removed 1 base from V and 10 bases from J, with 10 bases in between.

J is TRBJ1-5 and V is TRBV7-6; D perhaps matches TRBD1 (6 bases). Germline V lookup: CDR1 SGHVS, CDR2 FNYEAQ. V was pared by 5 bases and J by 6 bases, with 20 bases between. This CDR3 is 16 amino acids long. Written as DNA, the CDR3 is TGTGCCAGCAGCCGCTGGGCAGGGGAGGTCGGTCAGCCCCAGCATTTT. The encoded protein is CASSRWAGEVGQPQHF. Full variable domain (remainder filled in from reference TRBV7-6 and TRBJ1-5): GAGVSQSPRYKVTKRGQDVALRCDPISGHVSLYWYRQALGQGPEFLTYFNYEAQQDKSGLPNDRFSAERPEGSISTLTIQRTEQRDSAMYRCASSRWAGEVGQPQHFGDGTRLSIL.

This chain joins TRBV11-3 and TRBJ2-1; D is uncertain. The V end was cut by 1 base, the J end by 0 bases, with 10 bases between. The CDR3 spans 16 residues. Germline CDR1 SGHNT, CDR2 YENEEA. CDR3 sequence: CASSLAARSSYNEQFF. The CDR3 region has the DNA TGTGCCAGCAGCTTAGCGGCACGCTCCTCCTACAATGAGCAGTTCTTC.

This chain uses TRBV7-3 with TRBJ2-1; 8 positions match TRBD2. V shed 5 bases and J 7 bases; nucleotides not matched to a gene: 10. Looked up from germline, CDR1 is SGHTA and CDR2 is FQGTGA. The length of the CDR3 is 15 residues. Here the CDR3 reads CASSPLAGGTNEQFF. The CDR3, as DNA: TGTGCCAGCAGCCCCCTCGCGGGAGGCACTAATGAGCAGTTCTTC.